This TCR beta chain emerged from a study of cytomegalovirus exposure and HLA in healthy donors (dated by TCRdb to about 2017). Broadly, across the study: An earlier analysis of 550 to 700 of the donors reported 276 Gb of sequence data and some 100 million unique TCR beta sequences from about 200 million T cells. The study used immunosequencing to profile the T cell repertoires of several hundred subjects and linked those repertoires to cytomegalovirus serostatus. Donor age, sex, ethnicity and CMV serostatus were collected together with the repertoire data. Because of strong linkage in the cohort, roughly five DR-DQ haplotypes were treated as single units for association and clustering. HLA typing included class I and class II loci at four-digit resolution. A later genetic analysis took genome-wide SNP genotypes for 398 of the 666 donors and used that subset as a discovery cohort. Rather than using new phenotypic data, the later analysis identified candidate immune exposures from TCR beta sequences and from how often those sequences occurred across donors. The number of donors typed differed by locus, with about 629-630 for A, B, C, DRB1 and DQB1, around 500 for DQA1, under 610 for DPA1, and 450 to 480 for DPB1. The aim of the study was to test whether cataloging public T cell receptors could identify signatures of past pathogen exposure. Of the 398 genotyped donors, 65% to 90% were placed in the genetic ancestry cluster associated with self-reported Caucasian donors. An early release covering more than 500 HLA-typed donors comprised about 300 gigabases of sequencing data and roughly 85 million unique TCR sequences. On average, roughly 240,000 unique TCR beta nucleotide sequences were sequenced per donor among 398 genotyped donors of the cohort, with 15% to 20% of those sequences being non-productive. In a later analysis, previously published TCR beta repertoires from several hundred donors were re-analyzed and high-resolution HLA genotyping was added so that TCR occurrence patterns could be studied. To predict cytomegalovirus infection status, the study brought together high-throughput TCR immunosequencing, statistical association of individual TCRs with disease status, and machine learning. In an earlier analysis of around 540 of the donors, high-throughput TCR beta sequencing was used to judge whether each TCR beta V gene segment behaved as functional or pseudogenic. Besides the first cohort of more than 650 subjects, a separate validation cohort made up of around 120 different subjects was used. All discovery cohort repertoires had been generated using a single sequencing platform.

Library preparation used the immunoSEQ multiplex PCR assay. The multiplex PCR relied on a mix of 60 forward primers for TCR Vbeta segments and 13 reverse primers for TCR Jbeta segments. The CDR3 region of rearranged TCR beta genes was amplified from genomic DNA with a multiplex PCR assay. The amplified TCR beta libraries were sequenced on the Illumina HiSeq System as 87-base-pair reads. In the original analysis: In a later analysis, tens of millions of unique TCR beta chains were counted across the 500 to 850 repertoires, and around 10 million of these chains were shared by at least two donors. Raw reads were error-corrected and collapsed into unique sequences with a nearest-neighbor algorithm that merged closely related sequences to remove PCR and sequencing errors. V, D and J gene segments were assigned by aligning CDR3 sequences to IMGT reference sequences. For a sequence to be retained, at least a six-nucleotide match to both a V gene segment and a J gene segment was required. A rearrangement counted as productive if the CDR3 had no stop codons and remained in frame with V and J, and every other rearrangement counted as non-productive. CDR3 was defined according to IMGT convention as the region running from the second conserved V-encoded cysteine to the conserved J-encoded phenylalanine. In an earlier analysis of approximately 500 of the donors, sequences lacking an unambiguous match to a single V gene segment were excluded. An earlier analysis of some 610 of the donors called V segments functional above 56.7% productive rearrangements and segregating when the between-donor standard deviation exceeded 5%. To diagnose cytomegalovirus status from the catalog of TCR beta chain sequences, a statistical classification framework was built. In a later analysis, V and J genes were assigned by comparing TCR nucleotide sequences against IMGT/GENE-DB human TR gene sequences. The TCRdist pipeline was used in a later analysis to assign CDR3 sequences and most-parsimonious VDJ recombination scenarios. In a later analysis, every TCR beta chain was defined by the combination of its CDR3 amino acid sequence and its V-gene family, and reads without a unique V-gene family were dropped. A later analysis removed 550 to 650 highly shared, low-generation-probability nucleotide sequences to deal with suspected cross-contamination and a sequencing artifact. A later analysis calculated a clonal expansion index for each public chain from normalized within-repertoire ranks of inferred template counts. A later analysis computed generation probabilities with a VDJ recombination model fitted to out-of-frame rearrangements, and checked the results against IGoR. Hypergeometric tests were used in a later analysis to score TCR-TCR, TCR-HLA and TCR-CMV co-occurrence, with a repertoire-size bias correction applied to the TCR pairs. In a later analysis, false discovery rates were estimated by permuting HLA or CMV assignments 20 times. A later analysis grouped co-occurring TCRs with DBSCAN, adding TCRdist sequence similarity when clustering within HLA-allele-positive subsets. Repertoires with fewer than 30,000 or more than 120,000 public chains were left out of co-occurrence clustering, as were five repertoires with anomalous nucleotide sharing. Imported from immuneACCESS, the table was reduced by TCRdb to in-frame sequences with V and J called. These copies leave out some clones; in studies compared against another copy, an unresolved V gene accounts for under half, and the cause of the remainder is not known. That table gives V, J and clone size, and the DNA gave D and trimming. This sample holds roughly 190,000 clones; roughly 73% were observed only once. In total, the top ten clones hold about 1.7% of the sample.

The cohort comprised approximately 700 healthy bone marrow donors. At the time of sampling, every cohort member was nominally healthy, though immune exposures that went unrecorded were likely present. The donor tested CMV seronegative and was one of the 352 seronegative cohort members. Every donor gave a peripheral blood sample, and the peripheral blood mononuclear cells from that sample were used for TCR beta sequencing. The Qiagen DNeasy Blood Extraction Kit was used to extract genomic DNA from the blood cell samples. From the germline V gene, CDR1 is SGHRS and CDR2 is YFSETQ. V and J are truncated by 2 bases and 4 bases respectively, leaving an intervening sequence of 12 bases. The CDR3 numbers 14 residues from cysteine through phenylalanine. Only the CDR3 part of the read is kept: 42 bases, read in frame from the first base. Overall study results and their limits: Cytomegalovirus status was reported to be diagnosed by the classifier with high specificity and sensitivity in both the original and validation cohorts. A later genetic analysis associated a missense DCLRE1C variant with V-gene and J-gene trimming of TCR beta chains, and an independent cohort replicated the association. The authors suggested that the approach could potentially be generalized to other disease states and immunological phenotypes. Because counts were too low, approximately 18 rarely observed V segments, including chromosome 9 orphons, were excluded from the earlier analysis of some 540 of the donors. The only immune exposure information available for the cohort was CMV serostatus. A later analysis found that TCR association rates varied across HLA loci, with DRB1 alleles showing the most associated TCRs and HLA-C alleles the fewest. A cluster of highly shared sequence variants was judged likely to be a technical artifact of the sequencing pipeline. In a later analysis, over 15,000 TCR beta sequences were associated with specific HLA alleles at a false discovery rate of 0.05. A total of 150 to 200 TCR beta chains were listed by the study as associated with cytomegalovirus. Three of the identified cytomegalovirus-associated TCR beta chains were confirmed in vitro to be specific for cytomegalovirus antigens. In an earlier analysis of more than 450 of the donors, most TCR beta V segments were observed in productive rearrangements about 90% or about 30% of the time, broadly matching IMGT annotations. Sequencing depth was assumed to be roughly uniform across donors in the presence/absence analyses, though that assumption may not hold. When HLA alleles, especially DR and DQ, strongly co-occurred, attributing TCR associations to individual alleles was difficult. Compared with equally common non-associated chains, HLA-associated TCR beta chains in a later analysis were more clonally expanded and had lower generation probabilities. Correlated functional status among segregating V segments might reflect linkage disequilibrium, but an unknown experimental factor could not be ruled out. A later analysis found that most CMV-associated TCR beta chains appeared HLA-restricted, with HLA associations seemingly driven largely by CMV exposure. In a later genetic analysis, fewer N-insertions in productive TCRs were reported among donors in an Asian-associated ancestry cluster than the roughly 710-donor mean. This cohort had only TCR beta chains sequenced, and the lack of alpha or paired-chain data limited which features could be detected. Several of the top co-occurrence clusters appeared to be linked to parvovirus B19, influenza, CMV and Epstein-Barr virus, according to a later analysis. Because HLA typing was unavailable for some donors at each locus, only the typed subset was used in association tests. Because the 87-base-pair reads could not distinguish some IMGT-functional V segments, including TRBV6-2 and TRBV6-3, those segments were excluded. Most TCR sequences were observed very rarely across donors, whereas some public TCRs were present in many individuals. A further reported finding was that TCR beta sequences accurately predicted the HLA-A and HLA-B alleles for most subjects in the first cohort.

With regard to this clone: The target of this receptor is not known. It has no much larger one-base neighbor in the sample; base qualities were not kept.

Sequenced material: PBMCs. This chain is built from TRBV5-1 and TRBJ2-5, with a tentative D gene TRBD2 over 5 matching bases. The clonotype originates from a woman in her twenties or thirties in good health and CMV-seronegative. The CDR3 corresponds to CASSLGGRGETQYF. The sequence in DNA is TGCGCCAGCAGCTTAGGCGGTCGGGGAGAGACCCAGTACTTC.